This TCR beta chain comes out of a study of T cell repertoires in cytomegalovirus infection. The wider study: An indication of both CMV infection and matching HLA type came from public TCR beta signatures.

V dropped 2 bases and J dropped 6; count of bases not matched to a gene: 7. Germline V lookup: CDR1 SGHDN, CDR2 FVKESK. This CDR3 has 15 amino acids. Findings of the study overall: The ex vivo response was dominated by HLA-C-restricted CMV-specific TCR beta clonotypes.

A remark on this clonotype: The target antigen is unknown.

TCRdb fed the reads into MiXCR, producing one record per CDR3 protein. The data show about 470,000 distinct CDR3 sequences, with about 44% seen just once and around 45% held by the top ten. V is TRBV14 and J is TRBJ2-7; 10 bases line up with TRBD1. Sample: cultured PBMCs, taken from culture after CMV antigen stimulation. The receptor was derived from a human donor in good health (CMV status not recorded). Some clones in this sample may be carry-over from other donors' samples. CDR3 bases: TGTGCCAGCAGCCAAAGAGACAGGGGGCATCTCGAGCAGTACTTC. Translated: CASSQRDRGHLEQYF.